Detailed here is one T cell receptor (beta chain). Its antigen is currently unknown. Data came from immunoSEQ multiplex PCR; TCRdb stores just in-frame clones and leaves some out. The table includes roughly 100,000 clones, around 86% detected once. This entry is derived from a study of T cell responses to AZD1222 COVID-19 vaccine. Study results and caveats: Targets within unmutated variant regions were reportedly found for nearly half of spike-specific TCRs.

The sequences come from peripheral blood, collected on day 0 of AZD1222 vaccination. The TCR was taken from an adult in good health.

The CDR3 DNA reads as TGTGCCAGCAGCCAAGGGGGGGGGTTAGGGAAAAAACTGTTTTTT. Amino acids: CASSQGGGLGKKLFF. This chain connects TRBV7-2 to TRBJ1-4; D might be TRBD1 (6 bases). The germline V gene has CDR1 SGHTA and CDR2 FQGNSA. The CDR3 consists of 15 residues. V was pared by 5 bases and J by 9 bases, with 19 bases between.